This T cell receptor (beta chain) was found in a study of shared clonotypes between healthy human individuals. Method: immunoSEQ multiplex PCR; TCRdb's copy keeps in-frame clones and lacks some. The data show approximately 1.5 million clones, with under 99% seen just once and 0.45% held by the top ten. The trim removed 6 bases at V and 3 bases at J, leaving 9 bases unmatched. The CDR3 sequence is 16 residues long. Germline CDR1 reads SGHTA; CDR2 reads FQGNSA. The source material was naive CD4+ T cells sorted from blood. Subset meaning: CD45RA+ positively selected. The chain has TRBV7-2 and TRBJ1-3; 9 bases agree with TRBD1. The receptor's source is a man younger than 40 in good health. The chain's CDR3 is CASSPITGGLGNTIYF. CDR3 bases: TGTGCCAGCAGTCCTATTACAGGGGGCCTTGGAAACACCATATATTTT.